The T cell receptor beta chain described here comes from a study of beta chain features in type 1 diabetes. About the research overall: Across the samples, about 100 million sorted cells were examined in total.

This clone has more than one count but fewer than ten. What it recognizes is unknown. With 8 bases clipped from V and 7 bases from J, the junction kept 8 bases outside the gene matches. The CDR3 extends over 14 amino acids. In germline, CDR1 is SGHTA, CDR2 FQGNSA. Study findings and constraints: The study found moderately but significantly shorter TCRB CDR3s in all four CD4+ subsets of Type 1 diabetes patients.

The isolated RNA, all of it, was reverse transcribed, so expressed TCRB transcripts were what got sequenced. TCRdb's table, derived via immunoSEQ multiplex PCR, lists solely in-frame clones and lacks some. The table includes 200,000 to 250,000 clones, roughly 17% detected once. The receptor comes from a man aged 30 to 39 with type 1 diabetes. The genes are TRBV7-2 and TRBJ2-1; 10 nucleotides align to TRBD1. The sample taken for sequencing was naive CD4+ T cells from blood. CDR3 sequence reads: CASAPGQGRNEQFF. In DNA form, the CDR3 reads TGTGCCAGCGCCCCGGGACAGGGGAGGAATGAGCAGTTCTTC.